A selection of T cell receptor beta chains follows, all from one sample in a study of beta chain features in type 1 diabetes. The data were produced by immunoSEQ multiplex PCR, yet TCRdb's version contains in-frame clones alone and is incomplete. Altogether nearly 250,000 clones are present, about 70% being singletons, with the ten largest covering about 0.05%. The specimen sequenced was naive CD4+ T cells from blood. The source of these receptors is a man aged 25-45 years in good health. Each CDR3 is given with its conserved first and last residue. The D gene is left open where the match is weak. Size tells how often a clone was seen (once, few, many) or the class of an expanded clone, and some rows leave it out.

d_call,clone_size,v_call,cdr3_length,j_call,cdr3_nt,cdr3_aa
NA,few,TRBV28,12,TRBJ2-5,TGTGCCAGCAGAACCGGTCGGGAGACCCAGTACTTC,CASRTGRETQYF
NA,NA,TRBV30,16,TRBJ1-5,TGTGCCTGGAGTGGGCAGGGCCCTATTAGCAATCAGCCCCAGCATTTT,CAWSGQGPISNQPQHF
TRBD1,NA,TRBV29-1,12,TRBJ2-2,TGCAGCGGGGGACAGGGCGGCGGGGAGCTGTTTTTT,CSGGQGGGELFF
NA,once,TRBV30,17,TRBJ1-2,TGTGCCTGGAGTGACCGTCGGACAGCCGGGCGGGTGCGTGGCTACACCTTC,CAWSDRRTAGRVRGYTF
NA,NA,TRBV30,13,TRBJ2-2,TGTGCCGAGAGCAGGTACAACACCGGGGAGCTGTTTTTT,CAESRYNTGELFF
TRBD2,NA,TRBV9,15,TRBJ2-1,TGTGCCAGCAGCGTAGCTGGCGGGAGGATCAATGAGCAGTTCTTC,CASSVAGGRINEQFF
NA,NA,TRBV29-1,14,TRBJ1-2,TGCAGCGTTTCCCCCGGGGCGTCGGGTTATGGCTACACCTTC,CSVSPGASGYGYTF
NA,NA,TRBV27,15,TRBJ2-5,TGTGCCAGCAGCTTAAGGGGGGCCCCAGGGGAGACCCAGTACTTC,CASSLRGAPGETQYF
NA,few,TRBV10-3,15,TRBJ2-3,TGTGCCATCAGTGACGTTGGCAGAAACACAGATACGCAGTATTTT,CAISDVGRNTDTQYF
TRBD1,NA,TRBV5-4,16,TRBJ2-2,TGTGCCAGCAGCTTGGATCCGGGACAGTCAACCGGGGAGCTGTTTTTT,CASSLDPGQSTGELFF
TRBD1,NA,TRBV9,15,TRBJ2-7,TGTGCCAGCAGCGTAGACCCCCGACAGGGTAGCGAGCAGTACTTC,CASSVDPRQGSEQYF
NA,NA,TRBV7-9,13,TRBJ2-5,TGTGCCAGCAGCTGGACTCCCCAAGAGACCCAGTACTTC,CASSWTPQETQYF
NA,NA,TRBV7-9,15,TRBJ2-4,TGTGCCAGCAGCTTCCCCCGGGGGTCCAAAAACATTCAGTACTTC,CASSFPRGSKNIQYF
TRBD2,NA,TRBV29-1,13,TRBJ2-1,TGCAGCGACCGACTAGCGGGAGGGTGGGAGCAGTTCTTC,CSDRLAGGWEQFF
NA,few,TRBV4-3,15,TRBJ2-1,TGCGCCAGCAGCCAAGAAGCGGTCTCCTACAATGAGCAGTTCTTC,CASSQEAVSYNEQFF
TRBD1,NA,TRBV25-1,15,TRBJ2-2,TGTGCCAGCAGTGAACGACAGGGGTACACCGGGGAGCTGTTTTTT,CASSERQGYTGELFF
TRBD1,NA,TRBV29-1,12,TRBJ1-2,TGCAGCGTTGTGTGGGACAGGAGAGGCTACACCTTC,CSVVWDRRGYTF
NA,NA,TRBV29-1,10,TRBJ1-1,TGCAGCGTTGAAGGTGGGGTAGCTTTCTTT,CSVEGGVAFF
NA,NA,TRBV29-1,13,TRBJ1-1,TGCAGCGTACTGAGGCCAGTCAGGTCTGAAGCTTTCTTT,CSVLRPVRSEAFF
NA,NA,TRBV29-1,12,TRBJ2-7,TGCAGCGTTGAAACGGGGGCGTACGAGCAGTACTTC,CSVETGAYEQYF
NA,NA,TRBV29-1,15,TRBJ2-6,TGCAGCGTGGGGGCTTTGGGCTCTGGGGCCAACGTCCTGACTTTC,CSVGALGSGANVLTF
NA,NA,TRBV7-9,17,TRBJ2-5,TGTGCCAGCAGCTTTTGGGCGGGACGGCTGTACCAAGAGACCCAGTACTTC,CASSFWAGRLYQETQYF
NA,NA,TRBV11-2,15,TRBJ2-1,TGTGCCAGCAGCAACCTAGCCCCGGAGCGGGATGAGCAGTTCTTC,CASSNLAPERDEQFF
TRBD1,NA,TRBV29-1,16,TRBJ2-1,TGCAGCGTTCCTGGACAGGGCCCAATACTCTACAATGAGCAGTTCTTC,CSVPGQGPILYNEQFF
NA,few,TRBV25-1,11,TRBJ1-1,TGTGCCAGCCTCTGGGGCACTGAAGCTTTCTTT,CASLWGTEAFF
NA,NA,TRBV5-4,14,TRBJ2-1,TGTGCCAGCAGCTACGGGACGGAGATCAATGAGCAGTTCTTC,CASSYGTEINEQFF
NA,NA,TRBV29-1,14,TRBJ2-3,TGCAGCGTTGATTTGGGGGGCGGGAAGGATACGCAGTATTTT,CSVDLGGGKDTQYF
TRBD1,NA,TRBV30,14,TRBJ2-7,TGTGCCTGGGATGCCGGGACAGGGTACTACGAGCAGTACTTC,CAWDAGTGYYEQYF
NA,NA,TRBV20-1,11,TRBJ2-3,TGCAGTGCTAGGGGCAGCGATACGCAGTATTTT,CSARGSDTQYF
NA,NA,TRBV29-1,12,TRBJ2-5,TGCAGCGTTGATGGCAGGGAAGAGACCCAGTACTTC,CSVDGREETQYF
NA,NA,TRBV7-2,13,TRBJ2-5,TGTGCCAGCAGCTTCGGACAGCAAGAGACCCAGTACTTC,CASSFGQQETQYF
NA,few,TRBV30,15,TRBJ2-7,TGTGCCTGGAGTGTAAACAGGGATCCCCTCTACGAGCAGTACTTC,CAWSVNRDPLYEQYF
NA,NA,TRBV10-3,13,TRBJ2-3,TGTGCCATCAAGGGACCATCCACAGATACGCAGTATTTT,CAIKGPSTDTQYF
NA,NA,TRBV30,12,TRBJ2-6,TGTGCCTGGAGGTCCGGGGCCAACGTCCTGACTTTC,CAWRSGANVLTF
TRBD1,few,TRBV25-1,15,TRBJ2-1,TGTGCCAGCAGTGGTCAACTTACAGGGGGCAATGAGCAGTTCTTC,CASSGQLTGGNEQFF
NA,NA,TRBV10-3,12,TRBJ1-1,TGTGCCATCAGTGAGTCCGGGGCCCGATCTTTCTTT,CAISESGARSFF
TRBD1,NA,TRBV30,15,TRBJ1-4,TGTGCCTGGAGTCCTCGGACAGGGGTATCCGAAAAACTGTTTTTT,CAWSPRTGVSEKLFF
TRBD2,NA,TRBV10-3,14,TRBJ2-7,TGTGCCATCAGTGAGTCAGTTTCTAGCGGCGAGCAGTACTTC,CAISESVSSGEQYF
NA,NA,TRBV7-9,15,TRBJ2-7,TGTGCCAGCAGCTTGGCAGGGGCCGGATCTTACGAGCAGTACTTC,CASSLAGAGSYEQYF
NA,once,TRBV30,13,TRBJ2-1,TGTGCCTGGAGCCAGCTTGGGGGCAATGAGCAGTTCTTC,CAWSQLGGNEQFF
NA,NA,TRBV11-2,14,TRBJ2-3,TGTGCCAGCAGCTTATCGAGGCCCACAGATACGCAGTATTTT,CASSLSRPTDTQYF
NA,few,TRBV29-1,13,TRBJ2-7,TGCAGCGTTGGCGCGGGTCAGTCCTACGAGCAGTACTTC,CSVGAGQSYEQYF
TRBD1,NA,TRBV30,12,TRBJ2-5,TGTGCCTGGAACAGGGGGCAGGAGACCCAGTACTTC,CAWNRGQETQYF
TRBD2,NA,TRBV10-3,16,TRBJ2-2,TGTGCCATCAGGGCATCCGGGCCGGGAGGGACCGGGGAGCTGTTTTTT,CAIRASGPGGTGELFF
NA,once,TRBV14,15,TRBJ2-5,TGTGCCAGCAGCGCCCCGGGGGGACAAAAAGAGACCCAGTACTTC,CASSAPGGQKETQYF
NA,once,TRBV13,12,TRBJ1-1,TGTGCCAGCACCCGGGGGCGCACTGAAGCTTTCTTT,CASTRGRTEAFF
TRBD1,NA,TRBV2,15,TRBJ2-5,TGTGCCAGCAGTGAACTGGGGACAGGGGCTGAGACCCAGTACTTC,CASSELGTGAETQYF
NA,NA,TRBV29-1,13,TRBJ2-5,TGCAGCGCCGGAAACGGGGCGGGAGAGACCCAGTACTTC,CSAGNGAGETQYF
TRBD1,NA,TRBV6-5,13,TRBJ1-2,TGTGCCAGCAGAACAGGGGGCGCGTCTGGCTACACCTTC,CASRTGGASGYTF
NA,NA,TRBV12-5,12,TRBJ1-5,TGTGCTAGTGGAAGGGATAATCAGCCCCAGCATTTT,CASGRDNQPQHF
NA,NA,TRBV28,16,TRBJ2-2,TGTGCCAGCAGTTTATTCGGACTCCCGGGGACCGGGGAGCTGTTTTTT,CASSLFGLPGTGELFF
TRBD2,NA,TRBV5-1,15,TRBJ2-3,TGCGCCAGCAGCTCGGGACTAGCGGGGCCAGATACGCAGTATTTT,CASSSGLAGPDTQYF
TRBD1,few,TRBV29-1,15,TRBJ1-2,TGCAGCGGCATCTATACGGGACAGGGATTTTATGGCTACACCTTC,CSGIYTGQGFYGYTF
TRBD1,few,TRBV29-1,12,TRBJ1-1,TGCAGCGTGGGACAGTTGAACACTGAAGCTTTCTTT,CSVGQLNTEAFF